Here is one T cell receptor beta chain with its context. Its cognate antigen is unknown. This entry belongs to a study of T cell responses to AZD1222 COVID-19 vaccine. Study-level findings and limits: Without day 14 samples, only post-peak T cell repertoires were studied. Possibly, clonal diversity was underestimated; donors were largely white British and included more females. Following two doses of AZD1222, Spike-specific TCR breadth and depth rose. Close to half of all spike-specific TCRs reportedly target regions of the variants that are unmutated.

Profiled with immunoSEQ multiplex PCR; TCRdb holds only in-frame clones, not every one. This table holds 200,000 to 250,000 clones, 85% to 95% found once. The material was peripheral blood, obtained on day 0 of MenACWY control vaccination. The TCR sequence derives from an adult in good health.

The CDR3 here is CASSLGQGAMNTEAFF. DNA for the CDR3: TGTGCCAGCAGCTTGGGACAGGGGGCAATGAACACTGAAGCTTTCTTT. The chain recombines TRBV11-3 with TRBJ1-1; 12 bases agree with TRBD1. Trimming at V came to 3 bases and at J to 0 bases, leaving 2 bases not matched to a gene. The germline V gene has CDR1 SGHNT and CDR2 YENEEA. The CDR3 extends over 16 amino acids. The variable domain in full, with the rest retrieved from reference TRBV11-3 and TRBJ1-1, is EAGVVQSPRYKIIEKKQPVAFWCNPISGHNTLYWYLQNLGQGPELLIRYENEEAVDDSQLPKDRFSAERLKGVDSTLKIQPAELGDSAVYLCASSLGQGAMNTEAFFGQGTRLTVV.